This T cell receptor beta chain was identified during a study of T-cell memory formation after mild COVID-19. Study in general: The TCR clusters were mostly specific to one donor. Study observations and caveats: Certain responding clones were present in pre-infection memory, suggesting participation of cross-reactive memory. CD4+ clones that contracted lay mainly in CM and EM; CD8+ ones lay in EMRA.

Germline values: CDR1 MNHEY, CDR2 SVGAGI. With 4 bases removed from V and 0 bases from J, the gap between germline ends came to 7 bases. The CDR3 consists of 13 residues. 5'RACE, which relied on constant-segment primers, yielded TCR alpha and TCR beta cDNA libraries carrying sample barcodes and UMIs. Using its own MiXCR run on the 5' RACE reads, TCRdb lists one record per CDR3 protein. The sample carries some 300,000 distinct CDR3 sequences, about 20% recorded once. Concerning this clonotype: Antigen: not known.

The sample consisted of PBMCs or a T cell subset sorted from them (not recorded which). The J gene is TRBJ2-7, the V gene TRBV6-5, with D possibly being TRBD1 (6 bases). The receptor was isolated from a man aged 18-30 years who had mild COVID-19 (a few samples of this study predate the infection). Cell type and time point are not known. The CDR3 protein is CASSWDNSYEQYF. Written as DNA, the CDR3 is TGTGCCAGCAGTTGGGACAACTCCTACGAGCAGTACTTC.